The entry below describes one T cell receptor beta chain. The CDR3 sequence is 15 residues long. V lost 1 base to trimming and J lost 7 bases; unmatched junction nucleotides: 10. Germline values: CDR1 GTSNPN, CDR2 SVGIG (reference sequence). This specimen comes from a study of blood T cell repertoires in COVID-19. For the study at large: Spain, Italy and the United States supplied samples that represented acute and convalescent COVID-19. In each case, the material was cDNA or gDNA derived from T cells, B-cell-depleted T cells, or PBMCs.

Original analysis: By means of reference gene primer amplification, nucleated cell counts were estimated. The repertoire was sequenced with immunoSEQ multiplex PCR; TCRdb's copy has only in-frame clones and lacks some. V, J and clone size reflect that table, while D and trimming were determined from the DNA. The profile covers approximately 69,000 clones, with around four fifths appearing a single time and roughly 20% taken by the ten largest. The sequence was collected from a woman older than 75 with acute or convalescent COVID-19. The sequenced material came from peripheral blood. This chain uses TRBV30 with TRBJ2-1; TRBD2 aligns across 7 bases. CDR3: CAWSGRAGAGNEQFF. The CDR3 nucleotides are TGTGCCTGGAGTGGGAGGGCGGGAGCAGGAAATGAGCAGTTCTTC.